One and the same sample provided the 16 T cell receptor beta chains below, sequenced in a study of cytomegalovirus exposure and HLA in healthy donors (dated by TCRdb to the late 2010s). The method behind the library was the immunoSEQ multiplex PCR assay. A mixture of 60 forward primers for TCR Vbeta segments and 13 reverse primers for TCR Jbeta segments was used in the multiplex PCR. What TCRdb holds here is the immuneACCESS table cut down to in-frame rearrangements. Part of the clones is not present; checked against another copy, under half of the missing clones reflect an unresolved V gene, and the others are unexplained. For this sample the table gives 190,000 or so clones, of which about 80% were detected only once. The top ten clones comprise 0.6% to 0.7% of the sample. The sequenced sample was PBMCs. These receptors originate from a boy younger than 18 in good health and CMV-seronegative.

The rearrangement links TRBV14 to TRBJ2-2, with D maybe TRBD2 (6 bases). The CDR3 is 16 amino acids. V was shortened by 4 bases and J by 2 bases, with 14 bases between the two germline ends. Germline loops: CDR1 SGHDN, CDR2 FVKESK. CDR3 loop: CASSLNSGGNTGELFF. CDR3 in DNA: TGTGCCAGCAGCCTTAATAGCGGAGGAAACACCGGGGAGCTGTTTTTT.

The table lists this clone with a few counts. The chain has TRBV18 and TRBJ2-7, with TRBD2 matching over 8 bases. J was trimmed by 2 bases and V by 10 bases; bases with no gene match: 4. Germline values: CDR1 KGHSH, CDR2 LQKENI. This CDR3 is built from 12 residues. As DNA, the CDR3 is TGTGCCACCTCGGGAGGGGCCTACGAGCAGTACTTC. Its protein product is CATSGGAYEQYF.

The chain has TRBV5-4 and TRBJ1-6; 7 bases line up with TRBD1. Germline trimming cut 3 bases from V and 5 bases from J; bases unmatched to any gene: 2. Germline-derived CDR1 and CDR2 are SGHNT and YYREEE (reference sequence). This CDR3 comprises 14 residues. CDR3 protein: CASSYDRDNSPLHF. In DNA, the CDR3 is TGTGCCAGCAGCTATGACAGGGATAATTCACCCCTCCACTTT.

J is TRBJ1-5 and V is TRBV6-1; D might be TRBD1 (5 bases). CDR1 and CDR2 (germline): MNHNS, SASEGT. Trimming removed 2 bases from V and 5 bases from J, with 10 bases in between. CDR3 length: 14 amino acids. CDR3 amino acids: CASSEHGGDQPQHF. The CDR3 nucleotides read TGTGCCAGCAGTGAACATGGAGGGGATCAGCCCCAGCATTTT.

The CDR3 nucleotides are TGTGCTAGTGGTTTGGGCCTGACAGCCTACGAGCAGTACTTC. It translates to CASGLGLTAYEQYF. V and J are TRBV12-5 and TRBJ2-7; a possible D gene is TRBD1 (5 bases). V was clipped by 1 base and J by 2 bases, with 9 bases between them. This CDR3 has 14 amino acids. The germline V gene has CDR1 LGHNT and CDR2 FRNRAP.

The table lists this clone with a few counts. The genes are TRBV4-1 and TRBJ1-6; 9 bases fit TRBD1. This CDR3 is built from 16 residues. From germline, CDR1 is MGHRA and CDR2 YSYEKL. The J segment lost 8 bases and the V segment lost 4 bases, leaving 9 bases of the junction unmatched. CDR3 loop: CASSRIQGAEYSPLHF. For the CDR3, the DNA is TGCGCCAGCAGCCGAATACAGGGGGCAGAATATTCACCCCTCCACTTT.

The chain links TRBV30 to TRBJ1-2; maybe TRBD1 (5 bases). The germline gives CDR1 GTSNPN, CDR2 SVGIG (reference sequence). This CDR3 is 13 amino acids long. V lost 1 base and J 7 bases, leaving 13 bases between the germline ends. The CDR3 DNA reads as TGTGCCTGGAGTGCTCGAAAAGACAGTGGCTACACCTTC. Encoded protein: CAWSARKDSGYTF.

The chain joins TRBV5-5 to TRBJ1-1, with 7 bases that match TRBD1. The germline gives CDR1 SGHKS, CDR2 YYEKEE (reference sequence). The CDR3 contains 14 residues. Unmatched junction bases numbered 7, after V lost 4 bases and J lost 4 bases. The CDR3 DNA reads TGTGCCAGCAGCCTAACACAGGGGAGCACTGAAGCTTTCTTT. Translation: CASSLTQGSTEAFF.

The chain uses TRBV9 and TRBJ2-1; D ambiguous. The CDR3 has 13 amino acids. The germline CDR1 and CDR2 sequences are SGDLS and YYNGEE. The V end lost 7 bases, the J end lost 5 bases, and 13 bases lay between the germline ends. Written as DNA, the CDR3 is TGTGCCAGCCGCCCGACTGGAGACAATGAGCAGTTCTTC. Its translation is CASRPTGDNEQFF.

DNA for the CDR3: TGTGCCAGCACTCAGGACAGGGCCAATCAGCCCCAGCATTTT. Protein product: CASTQDRANQPQHF. The chain recombines TRBV7-8 with TRBJ1-5; 8 nucleotides agree with TRBD1. This CDR3 spans 14 amino acids. V shed 7 bases and J 3 bases; nucleotides not matched to a gene: 5. Germline-derived CDR1 and CDR2 are SGHVS and FQNEAQ.

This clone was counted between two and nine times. CDR3 residues: CASSLAPRDRGNYGYTF. As DNA, the CDR3 is TGTGCCAGCAGCTTGGCGCCCCGGGACAGGGGGAACTATGGCTACACCTTC. J is TRBJ1-2 and V is TRBV5-4; 11 nucleotides line up with TRBD1. Germline V gives CDR1 SGHNT, CDR2 YYREEE (reference sequence). V was clipped by 0 bases and J by 2 bases; unmatched bases: 6. The CDR3 runs to 17 residues.

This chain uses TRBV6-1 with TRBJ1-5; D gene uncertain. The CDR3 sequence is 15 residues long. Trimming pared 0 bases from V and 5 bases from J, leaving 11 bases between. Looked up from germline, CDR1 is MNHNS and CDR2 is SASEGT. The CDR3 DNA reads TGTGCCAGCAGTGAAGCGGTTGGGAGGGATCAGCCCCAGCATTTT. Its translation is CASSEAVGRDQPQHF.

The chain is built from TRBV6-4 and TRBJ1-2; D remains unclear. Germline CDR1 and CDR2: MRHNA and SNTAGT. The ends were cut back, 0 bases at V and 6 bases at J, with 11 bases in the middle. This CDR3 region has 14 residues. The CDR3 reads CASSDSRSTHGYTF. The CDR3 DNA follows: TGTGCCAGCAGTGACTCCAGAAGTACACATGGCTACACCTTC.

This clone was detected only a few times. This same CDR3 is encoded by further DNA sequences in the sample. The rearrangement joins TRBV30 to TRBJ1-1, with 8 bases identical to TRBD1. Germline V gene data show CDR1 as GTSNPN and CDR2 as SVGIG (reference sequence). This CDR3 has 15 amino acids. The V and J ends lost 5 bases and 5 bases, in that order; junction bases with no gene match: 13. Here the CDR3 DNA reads TGTGCCTGGGACCGAAGACAGGGGTATAATACTGAAGCTTTCTTT. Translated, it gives CAWDRRQGYNTEAFF.

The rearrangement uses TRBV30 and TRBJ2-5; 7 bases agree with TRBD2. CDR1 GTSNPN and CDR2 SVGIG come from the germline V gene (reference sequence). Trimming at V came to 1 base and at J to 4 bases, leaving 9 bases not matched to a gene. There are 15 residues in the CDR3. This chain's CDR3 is CAWSGTGGGVETQYF. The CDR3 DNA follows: TGTGCCTGGAGTGGTACGGGAGGAGGGGTAGAGACCCAGTACTTC. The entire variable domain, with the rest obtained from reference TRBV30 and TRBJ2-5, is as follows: SQTIHQWPATLVQPVGSPLSLECTVEGTSNPNLYWYRQAAGRGLQLLFYSVGIGQISSEVPQNLSASRPQDRQFILSSKKLLLSDSGFYLCAWSGTGGGVETQYFGPGTRLLVL.

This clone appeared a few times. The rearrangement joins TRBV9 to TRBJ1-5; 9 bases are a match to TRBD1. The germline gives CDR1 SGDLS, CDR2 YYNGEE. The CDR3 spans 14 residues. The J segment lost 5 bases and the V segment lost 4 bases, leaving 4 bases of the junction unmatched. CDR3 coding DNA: TGTGCCAGCAGCATGACAGGGGGGGATCAGCCCCAGCATTTT. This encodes CASSMTGGDQPQHF.